This TCR beta chain was captured in a study of blood T cell repertoires in COVID-19. Clones were sequenced by immunoSEQ multiplex PCR, and TCRdb holds only the in-frame ones, with some missing. This sample carries some 130,000 clones, about 80% of them seen once, and the ten largest clones take around 17%. The CDR3 is 16 residues long. V lost 2 bases and J lost 4, with 17 bases in between. Germline-derived CDR1 and CDR2 are MGHDK and SYGVNS. The sample consisted of peripheral blood. The clonotype was recovered from a woman in her forties or fifties with acute or convalescent COVID-19. This sequence joins TRBV25-1 and TRBJ1-2; D not certain. The CDR3 bases are TGTGCCAGCAGTGAACCTATATCAGGAGGGCGCTATGGCTACACCTTC. Encoded protein: CASSEPISGGRYGYTF.